A single sample is the source of the 17 T cell receptor beta chains below, sequenced in a study of T cell changes during pregnancy in multiple sclerosis. Produced via immunoSEQ multiplex PCR; TCRdb's table is partial and in-frame only. The sample has 85,000 to 120,000 clones, under 95% seen once. This sample comprised peripheral blood, obtained after pregnancy. Source of these receptors: a female donor with multiple sclerosis, enrolled in a pregnancy study.

The rearrangement uses TRBV18 and TRBJ2-7, with TRBD1 matching over 8 bases. V lost 1 base, J lost 3 bases, and 5 bases stayed unmatched. This CDR3 is built from 15 residues. The germline V gene has CDR1 KGHSH and CDR2 LQKENI. The CDR3 coding sequence is TGTGCCAGCTCACCACGACAGGGGATGATCTACGAGCAGTACTTC. It translates to CASSPRQGMIYEQYF.

This clone was detected once. The chain employs TRBV5-1 and TRBJ2-1, with 8 bases fitting TRBD2. The CDR3 is 18 residues long. Germline CDR1 and CDR2: SGHRS and YFSETQ. The junction had 12 bases not matched to a gene; V was cut back by 1 base and J by 3 bases. The CDR3: CASSLRGSGSGSYNEQFF. As DNA, the CDR3 is TGCGCCAGCAGCTTGAGGGGCTCTGGGAGCGGGAGCTACAATGAGCAGTTCTTC.

V and J are TRBV9 and TRBJ1-2; TRBD1 matches 8 bases. Germline-derived CDR1 and CDR2 are SGDLS and YYNGEE. The CDR3 spans 14 residues. Unmatched junction bases numbered 5, after V lost 5 bases and J lost 2 bases. CDR3 sequence (DNA): TGTGCCAGCAGTGCAGGGGGCCCAAACTATGGCTACACCTTC. This gives the protein CASSAGGPNYGYTF.

CDR3 in amino acids: CAWSPLGAQNTEAFF. The CDR3, as DNA: TGTGCCTGGAGTCCCCTAGGGGCCCAGAACACTGAAGCTTTCTTT. This chain connects TRBV30 to TRBJ1-1, with D possibly being TRBD1 (5 bases). The CDR3 extends over 15 amino acids. V was cut by 2 bases and J by 1 base, with 14 bases left in between. Looked up from germline, CDR1 is GTSNPN and CDR2 is SVGIG (reference sequence).

This clone was recorded only once. The gene calls are TRBV4-1 and TRBJ2-3; TRBD2 aligns across 7 bases. Germline V gives CDR1 MGHRA, CDR2 YSYEKL. CDR3 length equals 17 residues. V was clipped by 0 bases and J by 1 base; unmatched bases: 7. In DNA, the CDR3 is TGCGCCAGCAGCCAAGATCTGCGGGAGTGGGGCACAGATACGCAGTATTTT. Residues: CASSQDLREWGTDTQYF.

The genes are TRBV5-1 and TRBJ2-1; no definite D call. V gave up 0 bases and J gave up 8 bases, with 15 bases separating them. The length of the CDR3 is 15 residues. Germline V gene lookup returns CDR1 SGHRS and CDR2 YFSETQ. The CDR3 reads CASSLATSLRDEQFF. The CDR3 DNA sequence: TGCGCCAGCAGCTTGGCTACCTCCCTACGAGATGAGCAGTTCTTC. The full variable domain, in which reference TRBV5-1 and TRBJ2-1 provide the parts outside the CDR3, is KAGVTQTPRYLIKTRGQQVTLSCSPISGHRSVSWYQQTPGQGLQFLFEYFSETQRNKGNFPGRFSGRQFSNSRSEMNVSTLELGDSALYLCASSLATSLRDEQFFGPGTRLTVL.

The chain links TRBV19 to TRBJ1-1, with 7 bases that match TRBD1. The germline gives CDR1 LNHDA, CDR2 SQIVND (reference sequence). With V trimmed by 8 bases and J by 5 bases, 5 bases remained unmatched. This CDR3 is 12 amino acids long. DNA for the CDR3: TGTGCCAGTTCCACAGGGGTAACTGAAGCTTTCTTT. Amino acid sequence: CASSTGVTEAFF.

DNA of the CDR3: TGTGCCAGCAGCTTAACAGTGGGGAGCTCTGGAAACACCATATATTTT. Its translation: CASSLTVGSSGNTIYF. This chain joins TRBV7-9 and TRBJ1-3; D is undetermined. There are 16 residues in the CDR3. Germline V CDR1 and CDR2: SEHNR, FQNEAQ (reference sequence). V lost 2 bases to trimming and J lost 0 bases, with 11 bases between them.

The chain combines TRBV6-1 with TRBJ1-6; D is perhaps TRBD1 (6 bases). Trimming took 3 bases from V and 11 from J, leaving 11 bases between them. This CDR3 region has 13 residues. Per the germline V gene, CDR1 is MNHNS and CDR2 is SASEGT. CDR3: CASSDTGLAPLHF. The CDR3 DNA reads as TGTGCCAGCAGTGATACAGGGCTTGCACCCCTCCACTTT.

The genes are TRBV5-1 and TRBJ2-5, with TRBD1 matching over 7 bases. The CDR3 runs to 15 residues. J was trimmed by 3 bases and V by 3 bases; bases with no gene match: 8. CDR1 SGHRS and CDR2 YFSETQ come from the germline V gene. The chain's CDR3 is CASSSGGTNKETQYF. DNA of the CDR3: TGCGCCAGCAGCTCAGGGGGTACAAACAAAGAGACCCAGTACTTC.

This chain uses TRBV19 with TRBJ2-2; 7 nucleotides align to TRBD2. The CDR3 runs 17 residues. CDR1 is LNHDA and CDR2 is SQIVND in the germline V gene (reference sequence). Losses at the gene ends were 7 bases for V and 0 bases for J; bases not matched to a gene: 11. The CDR3 coding sequence is TGTGCCAGTACCCCTAAAGGGCTAGCGGCGAACACCGGGGAGCTGTTTTTT. Translating it yields CASTPKGLAANTGELFF. The whole variable domain, filled in from reference TRBV19 and TRBJ2-2, reads DGGITQSPKYLFRKEGQNVTLSCEQNLNHDAMYWYRQDPGQGLRLIYYSQIVNDFQKGDIAEGYSVSREKKESFPLTVTSAQKNPTAFYLCASTPKGLAANTGELFFGEGSRLTVL.

The chain carries TRBV6-1 and TRBJ1-6; D possibly corresponds to TRBD1 (6 bases). With 7 bases removed from V and 4 bases from J, the gap between germline ends came to 8 bases. The CDR3 is 13 amino acids. CDR1 and CDR2 from the germline V gene are MNHNS and SASEGT. CDR3 amino acids: CASTGQYNSPLHF. Here the CDR3 DNA reads TGTGCCAGCACCGGACAGTATAATTCACCCCTCCACTTT.

The chain links TRBV6-5 to TRBJ2-7; 8 positions agree with TRBD2. The germline V gene has CDR1 MNHEY and CDR2 SVGAGI. CDR3 size: 16 residues. The V and J ends lost 0 bases and 0 bases, in that order; junction bases with no gene match: 4. The CDR3 nucleotides read TGTGCCAGCAGTTACTCGCTCGCGGGAGGCTCCTACGAGCAGTACTTC. It translates to CASSYSLAGGSYEQYF.

The chain has TRBV2 and TRBJ2-1, with D unresolved. Germline CDR1 and CDR2: SNHLY and FYNNEI. V gave up 6 bases and J gave up 9 bases, with 15 bases separating them. This CDR3 region has 13 residues. The CDR3 loop is CASRTQRQGEQFF. Here the CDR3 DNA reads TGTGCCAGCAGAACCCAGAGGCAAGGTGAGCAGTTCTTC.

CDR3 loop: CASSTGNNYGYTF. CDR3 bases: TGTGCCAGTAGTACCGGTAATAACTATGGCTACACCTTC. The gene calls are TRBV19 and TRBJ1-2; D gene unclear. The CDR3 loop spans 13 amino acids. Germline V gene lookup returns CDR1 LNHDA and CDR2 SQIVND (reference sequence). V was shortened by 4 bases and J by 1 base, with 7 bases between the two germline ends.

The table lists this clone with many counts. The rearrangement links TRBV10-3 to TRBJ1-6; maybe TRBD1 (6 bases). V lost 4 bases and J 6 bases, leaving 7 bases between the germline ends. Germline CDR1 reads ENHRY; CDR2 reads SYGVKD. CDR3 size: 13 residues. CDR3 region: CAISVGANSPLHF. In nucleotides, the CDR3 is TGTGCCATCAGTGTGGGGGCTAATTCACCCCTCCACTTT.

The chain carries TRBV29-1 and TRBJ2-2; 8 nucleotides line up with TRBD1. Germline V gene data show CDR1 as SQVTM and CDR2 as ANQGSEA. This CDR3 region has 14 residues. V shed 7 bases, J shed 1 base, and the junction held 5 bases outside the gene matches. CDR3 nucleotides: TGCAGCGGGGGACAGGTTGGGAACACCGGGGAGCTGTTTTTT. Translating it yields CSGGQVGNTGELFF.